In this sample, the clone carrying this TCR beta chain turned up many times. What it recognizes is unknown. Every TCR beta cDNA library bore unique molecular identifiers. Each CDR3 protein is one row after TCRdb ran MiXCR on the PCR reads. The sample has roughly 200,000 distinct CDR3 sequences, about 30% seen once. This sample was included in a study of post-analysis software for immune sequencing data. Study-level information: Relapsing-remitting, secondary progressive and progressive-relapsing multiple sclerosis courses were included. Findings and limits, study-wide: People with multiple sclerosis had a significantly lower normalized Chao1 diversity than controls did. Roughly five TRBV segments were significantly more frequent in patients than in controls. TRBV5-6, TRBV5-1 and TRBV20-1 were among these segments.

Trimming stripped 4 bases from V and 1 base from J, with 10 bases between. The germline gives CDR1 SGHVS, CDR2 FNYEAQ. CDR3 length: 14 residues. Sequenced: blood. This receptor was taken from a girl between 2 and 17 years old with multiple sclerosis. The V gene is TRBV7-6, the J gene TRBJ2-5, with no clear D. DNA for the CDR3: TGTGCCAGCAGCTCACAACGGGTCCAAGAGACCCAGTACTTC. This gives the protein CASSSQRVQETQYF.